Below are 5 T cell receptor beta chains sequenced from a single sample in a study of pediatric ulcerative colitis. The repertoire was sequenced with immunoSEQ multiplex PCR; TCRdb's copy has only in-frame clones and lacks some. This table holds tens of thousands of clones, approximately 87% found once. The sample was blood. Receptors originate from a boy between 10 and 17 years old who was a control in a study of pediatric ulcerative colitis.

V usage is TRBV6-4 and J usage is TRBJ2-7, with 9 positions matching TRBD1. The CDR3 covers 18 residues. Germline loops: CDR1 MRHNA, CDR2 SNTAGT. J was trimmed by 1 base and V by 0 bases; bases with no gene match: 10. CDR3 sequence (DNA): TGTGCCAGCAGTGACTCAATCCACGACAGGGGGGTATCCTACGAGCAGTACTTC. The encoded protein is CASSDSIHDRGVSYEQYF.

V usage is TRBV5-6 and J usage is TRBJ2-5, with TRBD2 as a possible D gene (7 bases). The tail of the sequence fits TRBJ2-7 better, so the J call may be wrong. Germline values: CDR1 SGHDT, CDR2 YYEEEE. The CDR3 runs 15 residues. CDR3 protein: CASSLGWGGRHEQYF. CDR3 nucleotide sequence: TGTGCCAGCAGCCTGGGATGGGGGGGCCGCCACGAGCAGTACTTC.

The gene calls are TRBV4-1 and TRBJ1-6; D not resolved. V was cut by 0 bases and J by 0 bases, with 15 bases left in between. Germline CDR1 and CDR2: MGHRA and YSYEKL. The CDR3 is 19 residues long. The CDR3 region is CASSQDHGSKSSYNSPLHF. The CDR3 DNA follows: TGCGCCAGCAGCCAAGATCATGGGAGCAAGAGCTCCTATAATTCACCCCTCCACTTT.

This chain links TRBV7-9 with TRBJ2-5; TRBD1 is a possible D gene (6 bases). CDR1 is SEHNR, CDR2 FQNEAQ, per germline (reference sequence). V was shortened by 4 bases and J by 4 bases, with 16 bases between the two germline ends. This CDR3 has 15 amino acids. The CDR3 coding sequence is TGTGCCAGCAGCTCGGGCAGGGGTCGGCGAGAGACCCAGTACTTC. This gives the protein CASSSGRGRRETQYF.

This clone turned up a few times. The chain has TRBV6-1 and TRBJ2-3, with 11 bases that match TRBD2. Germline V gene data show CDR1 as MNHNS and CDR2 as SASEGT. With 7 bases clipped from V and 4 bases from J, the junction kept 7 bases outside the gene matches. This CDR3 region has 15 residues. This CDR3 is CASNVAGGPPDTQYF. CDR3 DNA: TGTGCCAGCAACGTAGCGGGAGGGCCCCCAGATACGCAGTATTTT.